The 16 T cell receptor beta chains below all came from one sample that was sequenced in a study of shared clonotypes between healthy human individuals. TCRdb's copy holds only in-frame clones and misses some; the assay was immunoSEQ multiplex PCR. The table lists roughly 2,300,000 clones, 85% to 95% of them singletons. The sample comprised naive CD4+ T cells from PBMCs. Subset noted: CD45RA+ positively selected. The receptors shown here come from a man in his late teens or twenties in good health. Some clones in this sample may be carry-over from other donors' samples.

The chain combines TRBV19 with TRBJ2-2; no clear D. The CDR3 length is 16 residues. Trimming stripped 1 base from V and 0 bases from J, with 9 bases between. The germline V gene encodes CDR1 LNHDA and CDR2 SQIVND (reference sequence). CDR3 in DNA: TGTGCCAGTAGTATAGCCTCGGGCGCGAACACCGGGGAGCTGTTTTTT. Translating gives CASSIASGANTGELFF. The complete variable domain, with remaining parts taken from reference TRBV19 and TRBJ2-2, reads DGGITQSPKYLFRKEGQNVTLSCEQNLNHDAMYWYRQDPGQGLRLIYYSQIVNDFQKGDIAEGYSVSREKKESFPLTVTSAQKNPTAFYLCASSIASGANTGELFFGEGSRLTVL.

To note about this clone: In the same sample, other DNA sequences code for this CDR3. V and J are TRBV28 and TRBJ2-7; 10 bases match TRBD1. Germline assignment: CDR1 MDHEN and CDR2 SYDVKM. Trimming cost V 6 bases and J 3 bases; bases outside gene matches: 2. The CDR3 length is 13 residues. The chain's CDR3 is CASSGQGGYEQYF. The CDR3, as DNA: TGTGCCAGCAGCGGACAGGGGGGCTACGAGCAGTACTTC.

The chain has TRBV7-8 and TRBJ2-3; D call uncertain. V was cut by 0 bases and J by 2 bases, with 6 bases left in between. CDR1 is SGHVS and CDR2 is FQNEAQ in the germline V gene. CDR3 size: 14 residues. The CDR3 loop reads CASSLATYTDTQYF. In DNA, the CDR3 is TGTGCCAGCAGCTTAGCGACTTACACAGATACGCAGTATTTT.

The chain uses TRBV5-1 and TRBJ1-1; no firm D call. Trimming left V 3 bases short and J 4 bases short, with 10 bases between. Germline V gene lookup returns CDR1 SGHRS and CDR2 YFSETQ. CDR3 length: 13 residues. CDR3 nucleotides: TGCGCCAGCAGCTCTCTCGTGGCCACTGAAGCTTTCTTT. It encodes CASSSLVATEAFF.

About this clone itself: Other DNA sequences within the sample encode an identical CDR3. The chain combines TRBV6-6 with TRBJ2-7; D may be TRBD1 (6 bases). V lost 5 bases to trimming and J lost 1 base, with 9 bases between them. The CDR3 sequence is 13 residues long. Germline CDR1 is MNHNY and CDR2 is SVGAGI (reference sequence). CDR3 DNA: TGTGCCAGCAGTAGGGGGTCTTCCTACGAGCAGTACTTC. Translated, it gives CASSRGSSYEQYF.

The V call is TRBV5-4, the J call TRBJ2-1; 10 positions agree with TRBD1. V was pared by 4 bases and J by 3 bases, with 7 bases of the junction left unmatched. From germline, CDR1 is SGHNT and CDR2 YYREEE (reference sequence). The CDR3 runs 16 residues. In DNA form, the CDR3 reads TGTGCCAGCAGCCAAGGACAGGGGGGGTTCTACAATGAGCAGTTCTTC. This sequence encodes CASSQGQGGFYNEQFF.

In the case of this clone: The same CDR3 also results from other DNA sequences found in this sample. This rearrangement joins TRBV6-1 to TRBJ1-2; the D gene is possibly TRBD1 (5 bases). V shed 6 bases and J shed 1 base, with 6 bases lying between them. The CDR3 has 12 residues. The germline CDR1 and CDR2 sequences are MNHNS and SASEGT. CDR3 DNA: TGTGCCAGCAGCCAGGGTAACTATGGCTACACCTTC. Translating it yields CASSQGNYGYTF.

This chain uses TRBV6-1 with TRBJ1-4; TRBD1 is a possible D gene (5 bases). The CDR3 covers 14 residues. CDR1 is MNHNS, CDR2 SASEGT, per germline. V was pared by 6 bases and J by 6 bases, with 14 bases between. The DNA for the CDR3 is TGTGCCAGCAGGGACACGGGGGGGGATGAAAAACTGTTTTTT. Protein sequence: CASRDTGGDEKLFF.

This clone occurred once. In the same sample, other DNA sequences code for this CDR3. The CDR3: CSVEGGRDEQFF. DNA for the CDR3: TGCAGCGTTGAGGGGGGCCGGGATGAGCAGTTCTTC. The chain has TRBV29-1 and TRBJ2-1; the D gene could be TRBD1 or TRBD2 (6 bases each). This CDR3 region has 12 residues. The V gene's germline CDR1 is SQVTM and CDR2 ANQGSEA. Trimming stripped 3 bases from V and 8 bases from J, with 11 bases between.

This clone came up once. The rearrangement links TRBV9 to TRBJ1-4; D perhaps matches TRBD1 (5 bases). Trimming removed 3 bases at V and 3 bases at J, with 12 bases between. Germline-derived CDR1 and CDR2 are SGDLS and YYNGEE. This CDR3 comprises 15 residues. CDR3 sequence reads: CASSAAGAPNEKLFF. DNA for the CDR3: TGTGCCAGCAGCGCCGCCGGGGCCCCTAATGAAAAACTGTTTTTT. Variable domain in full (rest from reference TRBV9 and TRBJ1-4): DSGVTQTPKHLITATGQRVTLRCSPRSGDLSVYWYQQSLDQGLQFLIQYYNGEERAKGNILERFSAQQFPDLHSELNLSSLELGDSALYFCASSAAGAPNEKLFFGSGTQLSVL.

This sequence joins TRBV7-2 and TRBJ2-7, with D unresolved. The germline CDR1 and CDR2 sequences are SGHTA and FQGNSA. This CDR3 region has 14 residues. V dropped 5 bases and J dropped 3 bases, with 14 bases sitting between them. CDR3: CASSRRTNGYEQYF. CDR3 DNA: TGTGCCAGCAGCCGCCGGACCAATGGCTACGAGCAGTACTTC.

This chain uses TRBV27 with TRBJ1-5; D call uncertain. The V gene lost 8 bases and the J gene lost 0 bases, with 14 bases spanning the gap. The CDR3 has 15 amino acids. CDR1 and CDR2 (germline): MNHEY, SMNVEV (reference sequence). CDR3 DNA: TGTGCCAGCTCTCCCGGGCCTCGTAGCAATCAGCCCCAGCATTTT. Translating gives CASSPGPRSNQPQHF.

The CDR3 coding sequence is TGTGCCTGGAGTCCCCGTGGTGGTGAGCAGTTCTTC. Amino acids: CAWSPRGGEQFF. This chain links TRBV30 with TRBJ2-1, with unresolved D. V dropped 2 bases and J dropped 9 bases, with 11 bases sitting between them. CDR1 GTSNPN and CDR2 SVGIG come from the germline V gene (reference sequence). The CDR3 length is 12 residues.

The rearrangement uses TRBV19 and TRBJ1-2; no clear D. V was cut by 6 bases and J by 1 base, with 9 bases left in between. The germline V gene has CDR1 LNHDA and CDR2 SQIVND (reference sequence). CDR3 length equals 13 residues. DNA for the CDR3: TGTGCCAGTAGGTGGCTCGGTAACTATGGCTACACCTTC. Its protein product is CASRWLGNYGYTF. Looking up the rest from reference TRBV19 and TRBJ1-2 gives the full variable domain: DGGITQSPKYLFRKEGQNVTLSCEQNLNHDAMYWYRQDPGQGLRLIYYSQIVNDFQKGDIAEGYSVSREKKESFPLTVTSAQKNPTAFYLCASRWLGNYGYTFGSGTRLTVV.

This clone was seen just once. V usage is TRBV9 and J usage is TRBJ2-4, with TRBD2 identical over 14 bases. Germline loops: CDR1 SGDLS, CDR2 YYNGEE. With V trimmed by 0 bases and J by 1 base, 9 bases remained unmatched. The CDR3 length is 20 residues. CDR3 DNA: TGTGCCAGCAGCGTAGAGACTAGCGGGAGGGGGCTTAGCGCCAAAAACATTCAGTACTTC. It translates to CASSVETSGRGLSAKNIQYF.

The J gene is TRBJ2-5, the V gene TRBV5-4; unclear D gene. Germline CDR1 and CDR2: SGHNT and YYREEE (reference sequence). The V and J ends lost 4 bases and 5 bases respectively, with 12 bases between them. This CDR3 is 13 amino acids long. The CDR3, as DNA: TGTGCCAGCAGCCCCACGCCCGGGGAGACCCAGTACTTC. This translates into CASSPTPGETQYF.